These 6 T cell receptor beta chains share one sample of origin, sequenced in a study of B cell selection in AIRE deficiency. Conventional CD4 T cells were sorted as CD4+CD127+ cells. Sequencing used immunoSEQ multiplex PCR; TCRdb keeps in-frame clones, though not all of them. This table has 20,000 to 25,000 clones, 97% appearing once. Sequenced: conventional CD4+ T cells sorted from PBMCs. The receptors shown here come from a human donor with AIRE deficiency.

The rearrangement uses TRBV6-5 and TRBJ2-1; TRBD2 matches at 9 bases. V trimming: 0 bases; J trimming: 4 bases; junction bases outside the gene matches: 1. Germline lookup yields CDR1 MNHEY and CDR2 SVGAGI. The CDR3 runs to 15 residues. CDR3 sequence (DNA): TGTGCCAGCAGTTACTCAACTAGCGGGTACAATGAGCAGTTCTTC. This gives the protein CASSYSTSGYNEQFF.

This chain connects TRBV11-2 to TRBJ2-2, with D perhaps assigned TRBD1 or TRBD2 (6 bases each). The V gene's germline CDR1 is SGHAT and CDR2 FQNNGV. The germline V and J ends were trimmed by 5 bases and 9 bases, with 22 bases remaining between them. This CDR3 has 16 amino acids. CDR3 coding DNA: TGTGCCAGCAGCCCTTCTGGGGGGCTGGTATGGCGGGAGCTGTTTTTT. This encodes CASSPSGGLVWRELFF. Full variable domain (outside the CDR3, taken from reference TRBV11-2 and TRBJ2-2): EAGVAQSPRYKIIEKRQSVAFWCNPISGHATLYWYQQILGQGPKLLIQFQNNGVVDDSQLPKDRFSAERLKGVDSTLKIQPAKLEDSAVYLCASSPSGGLVWRELFFGEGSRLTVL.

The rearrangement links TRBV5-4 to TRBJ2-1; the D gene could be TRBD1 or TRBD2 (7 bases each). Trimming removed 4 bases at V and 8 bases at J, with 13 bases between. CDR3 size: 13 residues. Germline CDR1 reads SGHNT; CDR2 reads YYREEE (reference sequence). CDR3 residues: CASSLQGGDEQFF. The CDR3, as DNA: TGTGCCAGCAGCCTCCAGGGGGGGGATGAGCAGTTCTTC.

The rearrangement links TRBV4-3 to TRBJ1-2; D not resolved. The CDR3 has 16 residues. Germline values: CDR1 LGHNA, CDR2 YSLEER. Trimming left V 0 bases short and J 0 bases short, with 11 bases between. The CDR3 sequence: CASSQDAPGANYGYTF. As DNA, the CDR3 is TGCGCCAGCAGCCAAGATGCCCCAGGAGCTAACTATGGCTACACCTTC.

The CDR3 nucleotides are TGTGCCTGGAGTGGTACTAGCGGGAGGCCCCGTATCTACCAAGAGACCCAGTACTTC. This codes for CAWSGTSGRPRIYQETQYF. The chain has TRBV30 and TRBJ2-5; 12 nucleotides agree with TRBD2. With V trimmed by 1 base and J by 0 bases, 12 bases remained unmatched. CDR3 length: 19 residues. The V gene's germline CDR1 is GTSNPN and CDR2 SVGIG (reference sequence). Full variable domain (remainder filled in from reference TRBV30 and TRBJ2-5): SQTIHQWPATLVQPVGSPLSLECTVEGTSNPNLYWYRQAAGRGLQLLFYSVGIGQISSEVPQNLSASRPQDRQFILSSKKLLLSDSGFYLCAWSGTSGRPRIYQETQYFGPGTRLLVL.

The V and J genes are TRBV7-2 and TRBJ2-7; 11 bases align to TRBD1. Germline values: CDR1 SGHTA, CDR2 FQGNSA. The J segment lost 9 bases and the V segment lost 6 bases, leaving 13 bases of the junction unmatched. CDR3 length: 15 residues. Written as DNA, the CDR3 is TGTGCCAGCAGTTCCGACCCCGGGACAGGGGGATTGCAGTACTTC. Its protein product is CASSSDPGTGGLQYF. The whole variable domain, filled in from reference TRBV7-2 and TRBJ2-7, reads GAGVSQSPSNKVTEKGKDVELRCDPISGHTALYWYRQSLGQGLEFLIYFQGNSAPDKSGLPSDRFSAERTGGSVSTLTIQRTQQEDSAVYLCASSSDPGTGGLQYFGPGTRLTVT.